Listed below are T cell receptor beta chains from one sample, sequenced in a study of early T cells in non-severe SARS-CoV-2 infection. From the 5' RACE reads, TCRdb called clonotypes with MiXCR, one entry per CDR3 protein. Among 21,000 or so distinct CDR3 sequences, around 5.2% were seen once, and the ten largest hold over 8.5%. Sequencing used whole blood. These receptors were obtained from an adult who was a healthcare worker with PCR-confirmed SARS-CoV-2 infection or an uninfected control (not recorded which). CDR3s include the opening cysteine and the closing phenylalanine or tryptophan. The D gene is left open where the match is weak. Clone sizes are given selectively: once, few, many, or a class where the clone is expanded.

j_gene | abundance | v_gene | d_gene | len | CDR3nt | CDR3aa
TRBJ2-1 | many | TRBV20-1 | - | 15 | TGCAGTGCTCCCCGGCTGGAGTTAACGGGCAATGAGCAGTTCTTC | CSAPRLELTGNEQFF
TRBJ1-2 | many | TRBV6-5 | - | 13 | TGTGCCAGCAGACCGACAGACAATCATGGCTACACCTTC | CASRPTDNHGYTF
TRBJ2-1 | few | TRBV6-1 | - | 16 | TGTGCCAGCAGTGAACTAGCTAGCGAGAGTACGAATGAGCAGTTCTTC | CASSELASESTNEQFF
TRBJ2-1 | - | TRBV6-4 | - | 14 | TGTGCCAGCAGTGTGGAGGGAGCCTCCAATGAGCAGTTCTTC | CASSVEGASNEQFF
TRBJ2-5 | many | TRBV3-1 | - | 15 | TGTGCCAGCAGCCAAGCTCCCGGGACTCGAGAGACCCAGTACTTC | CASSQAPGTRETQYF
TRBJ1-1 | many | TRBV25-1 | TRBD1 | 14 | TGTGCCAGCAGTTCCCTTGGGGACAGGACTGAAGCTTTCTTT | CASSSLGDRTEAFF
TRBJ2-7 | few | TRBV28 | TRBD2 | 15 | TGTGCCAGCAGTCTCCGGTCTGCGGGAGCAGGGGAGCAGTACTTC | CASSLRSAGAGEQYF
TRBJ2-4 | many | TRBV20-1 | - | 15 | TGCAGTGCCGAGCGGCATATTCTAGCCAAAAACATTCAGTACTTC | CSAERHILAKNIQYF
TRBJ2-1 | many | TRBV12-3/TRBV12-4 | - | 11 | TGTGCCAGCAGATTCTACAATGAGCAGTTCTTC | CASRFYNEQFF
TRBJ1-1 | - | TRBV5-6 | TRBD1 | 16 | TGTGCCAGCAGCTTGGCGGGTGACAGGGTCAACACTGAAGCTTTCTTT | CASSLAGDRVNTEAFF
TRBJ2-4 | - | TRBV19 | TRBD2 | 14 | TGTGCCAGTAGTATTGCGGGAGCCAAAAACACTCAGTACTTC | CASSIAGAKNTQYF
TRBJ2-5 | many | TRBV30 | - | 13 | TGTGCCTGGAGTGTATCAGGGGTGGAGACCCAGTACTTC | CAWSVSGVETQYF
TRBJ2-1 | - | TRBV7-7 | TRBD2 | 15 | TGTGCTAGCAGTCGGGGACTAGCGGGAGCGGATGAGCAGTTCTTC | CASSRGLAGADEQFF
TRBJ2-3 | many | TRBV24-1 | TRBD1 | 16 | TGTGCCACCAGTGATTATGGGACAGGGGATGCAGATACGCAGTATTTT | CATSDYGTGDADTQYF
TRBJ1-1 | few | TRBV7-9 | - | 12 | TGTGCCAGCAGCCAAGGGTTAGGAGAAGCTTTCTTT | CASSQGLGEAFF
TRBJ2-5 | many | TRBV15 | - | 14 | TGTGCCACCAGCCCTACTGGGCGTCTAGAGACCCAGTACTTC | CATSPTGRLETQYF
TRBJ2-2 | few | TRBV7-2 | - | 16 | TGTGCCAGCAGCTTAGAGGCGGGGAAGAACACCGGGGAGCTGTTTTTT | CASSLEAGKNTGELFF
TRBJ1-1 | many | TRBV9 | - | 14 | TGTGCCAGCAGCGTAGTGACAGAGAACACTGAAGCTTTCTTT | CASSVVTENTEAFF
TRBJ2-3 | many | TRBV3-2 | - | 13 | TGTGCCAGCAGCCTACTAGCTGCAGATACGCAGTATTTT | CASSLLAADTQYF
TRBJ2-2 | many | TRBV29-1 | TRBD1 | 14 | TGCAGCTATAGGGGACAGGCGAACACCGGGGAGCTGTTTTTT | CSYRGQANTGELFF
TRBJ2-3 | many | TRBV7-9 | - | 12 | TGTGCCAGCAGCCCCAGCACAGATACGCAGTATTTT | CASSPSTDTQYF
TRBJ2-7 | many | TRBV20-1 | TRBD2 | 15 | TGCAGTGCCCCAAGGGCGGGGGTTGGGGCCTACGAGCAGTACTTC | CSAPRAGVGAYEQYF
TRBJ2-7 | few | TRBV7-2 | - | 14 | TGTGCCAGCAGCTTAGGTCTAGTCTCCTACGAGCAGTACTTC | CASSLGLVSYEQYF
TRBJ2-5 | many | TRBV11-1 | - | 16 | TGTGCCAGCAGCCCCAACCGAGACAGGAAACAAGAGACCCAGTACTTC | CASSPNRDRKQETQYF
TRBJ2-2 | few | TRBV6-5 | - | 14 | TGTGCCAGCAATCCGGGACATTCTACCGGGGAGCTGTTTTTT | CASNPGHSTGELFF
TRBJ2-1 | many | TRBV7-8 | - | 12 | TGTGCCAGCAGTGATCCGGGGAATGAGCAGTTCTTC | CASSDPGNEQFF
TRBJ2-5 | - | TRBV7-6 | - | 12 | TGTGCCAGCAGCTTTTTAGGGGAGACCCAGTACTTC | CASSFLGETQYF
TRBJ2-7 | - | TRBV5-4 | TRBD1 | 14 | TGTGCCAGCAGCGCACGGGACAGAAACTACGAGCAGTACTTC | CASSARDRNYEQYF
TRBJ2-1 | few | TRBV30 | TRBD1 | 13 | TGTGCCCTGGGGACAGACAAATACAATGAGCAGTTCTTC | CALGTDKYNEQFF
TRBJ2-1 | many | TRBV6-5 | TRBD2 | 16 | TGTGCCAGCTCAAACCCCCGACTAGCGGGGAACAATGAGCAGTTCTTC | CASSNPRLAGNNEQFF
TRBJ2-7 | many | TRBV7-2 | - | 15 | TGTGCCAGCAGCTTAGCCAGGGGCTCCCCACTTGGGCAGTACTTC | CASSLARGSPLGQYF
TRBJ2-1 | many | TRBV20-1 | TRBD2 | 14 | TGCAGTGCTAGCCGACTAGCGGGATTATATGAGCAGTTCTTC | CSASRLAGLYEQFF
TRBJ2-7 | few | TRBV7-9 | TRBD2 | 15 | TGTGCCAGCAGCTTAGCCGGGGGGAGAAAGTACGAGCAGTACTTC | CASSLAGGRKYEQYF
TRBJ2-1 | - | TRBV5-1 | TRBD2 | 15 | TGCGCCAGCAACCCGGGGCGGGAGGGCTCCGGTGAGCAGTTCTTC | CASNPGREGSGEQFF
TRBJ2-3 | many | TRBV28 | TRBD1 | 17 | TGTGCCAGCACTTTGTACACCGGACAGGACCACACAGATACGCAGTATTTT | CASTLYTGQDHTDTQYF
TRBJ2-7 | - | TRBV28 | - | 15 | TGTGCCAGCAGCCTGCCCTCCGGGGGACGCTACGAGCAGTACTTC | CASSLPSGGRYEQYF
TRBJ2-1 | medium-sized | TRBV4-2 | TRBD2 | 15 | TGTGCCAGCAGCCCAACTAGCGGGAGAGGCGATGAGCAGTTCTTC | CASSPTSGRGDEQFF
TRBJ2-2 | - | TRBV28 | - | 12 | TGTGCCAGCTGCTTAGGATGGGGGGAGCTGTTTTTT | CASCLGWGELFF
TRBJ2-1 | many | TRBV6-5 | - | 9 | TGTGCCAGCAGCACGGAGCAGTTCTTC | CASSTEQFF
TRBJ2-2 | many | TRBV6-4 | TRBD1 | 14 | TGTGCCAGCAGTGCCGGGACAGGGGCCGGGGAGCTGTTTTTT | CASSAGTGAGELFF
TRBJ1-1 | many | TRBV5-1 | TRBD1 | 15 | TGCGCCAGCAGCCCGCCCCGACAGGGAGGCACTGAAGCTTTCTTT | CASSPPRQGGTEAFF
TRBJ2-7 | - | TRBV20-1 | TRBD2 | 13 | TGCAGTGCTAGACCGGGACTAGCCTACGAGCAGTACTTC | CSARPGLAYEQYF
TRBJ2-1 | many | TRBV29-1 | - | 11 | TGCAGCATTCGCCTGAACAATGAGCAGTTCTTC | CSIRLNNEQFF
TRBJ2-2 | medium-sized | TRBV4-2 | TRBD2 | 16 | TGTGCCAGCAGCCAAGGGGCTAGCGGGAGGTCCGGGGAGCTGTTTTTT | CASSQGASGRSGELFF
TRBJ1-6 | medium-sized | TRBV29-1 | - | 14 | TGCAGCGTTGTAGGGGGGATTAGAAATTCACCCCTCCACTTT | CSVVGGIRNSPLHF
TRBJ2-3 | few | TRBV9 | TRBD2 | 17 | TGTGCCAGCAGCCAACGGACTAGCGGGAGTCTTACAGATACGCAGTATTTT | CASSQRTSGSLTDTQYF